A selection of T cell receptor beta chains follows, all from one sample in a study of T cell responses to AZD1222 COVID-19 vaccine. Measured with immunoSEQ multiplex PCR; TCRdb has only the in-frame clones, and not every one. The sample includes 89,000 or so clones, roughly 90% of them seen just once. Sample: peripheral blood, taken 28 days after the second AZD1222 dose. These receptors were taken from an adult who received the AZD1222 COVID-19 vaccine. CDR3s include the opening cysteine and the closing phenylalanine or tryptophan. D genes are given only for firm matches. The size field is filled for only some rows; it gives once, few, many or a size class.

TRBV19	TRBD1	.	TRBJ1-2	CASSILRPGQGSNGYTF	TGTGCCAGTAGTATACTGAGACCGGGACAGGGTTCTAACGGCTACACCTTC
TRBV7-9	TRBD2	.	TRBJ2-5	CASSSPTSGAGEETQYF	TGTGCCAGCAGCTCCCCTACTAGCGGGGCCGGGGAAGAGACCCAGTACTTC
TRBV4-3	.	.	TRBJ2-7	CASSQARGYEQYF	TGCGCCAGCAGCCAAGCCCGGGGTTACGAGCAGTACTTC
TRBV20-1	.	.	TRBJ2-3	CSARLVDTQYF	TGCAGTGCTAGACTGGTAGATACGCAGTATTTT
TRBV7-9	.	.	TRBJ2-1	CASSFSGARSHNEQFF	TGTGCCAGCAGCTTTTCGGGGGCGAGGAGTCACAATGAGCAGTTCTTC
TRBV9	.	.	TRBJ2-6	CASSEGSGANVLTF	TGTGCCAGCAGTGAAGGGTCTGGGGCCAACGTCCTGACTTTC
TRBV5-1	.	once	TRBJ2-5	CASSGGWGEETQYF	TGCGCCAGCAGCGGGGGCTGGGGTGAAGAGACCCAGTACTTC
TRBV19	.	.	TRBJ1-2	CASSHWGTAHGYTF	TGTGCCAGTAGTCACTGGGGTACGGCACATGGCTACACCTTC
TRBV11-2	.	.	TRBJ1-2	CASSATGREGTF	TGTGCCAGCAGCGCGACCGGCCGGGAGGGCACCTTC
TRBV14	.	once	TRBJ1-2	CASSQDPREDRGYTF	TGTGCCAGCAGCCAAGATCCGCGGGAGGATAGGGGCTACACCTTC
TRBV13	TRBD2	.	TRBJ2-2	CASSLGQSGRPTGELFF	TGTGCCAGCAGCTTAGGCCAAAGCGGGAGGCCCACCGGGGAGCTGTTTTTT
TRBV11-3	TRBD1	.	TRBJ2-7	CASSLDRIGDRASYEQYF	TGTGCCAGCAGCTTAGATCGCATAGGGGACAGGGCCTCCTACGAGCAGTACTTC
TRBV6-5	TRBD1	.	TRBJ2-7	CASRAGTGINYEQYF	TGTGCCAGCAGGGCCGGGACAGGGATCAACTACGAGCAGTACTTC
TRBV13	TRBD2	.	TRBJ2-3	CASSSLGTSGPGTDTQYF	TGTGCCAGCAGCTCCCTCGGGACTAGCGGCCCGGGAACAGATACGCAGTATTTT
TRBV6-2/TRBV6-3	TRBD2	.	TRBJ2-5	CASSRAASGSQETQYF	TGTGCCAGCAGCAGGGCGGCTAGCGGGAGCCAAGAGACCCAGTACTTC
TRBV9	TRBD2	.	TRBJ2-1	CASSRLAGYNEQFF	TGTGCCAGCAGTCGACTAGCGGGGTACAATGAGCAGTTCTTC
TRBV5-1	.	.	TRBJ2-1	CASSLEGSGYNEQFF	TGCGCCAGCAGCTTGGAAGGCTCGGGGTACAATGAGCAGTTCTTC
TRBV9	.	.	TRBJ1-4	CASSLSQGANEKLFF	TGTGCCAGCAGCTTGTCACAGGGCGCTAATGAAAAACTGTTTTTT
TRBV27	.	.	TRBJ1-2	CASSLFARAGTDVGGYTF	TGTGCCAGCAGTTTATTTGCCCGCGCCGGGACCGATGTCGGAGGCTACACCTTC
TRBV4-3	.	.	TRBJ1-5	CASSQDRDQPQHF	TGCGCCAGCAGCCAAGATCGGGATCAGCCCCAGCATTTT
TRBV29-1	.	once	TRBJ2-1	CSVELGVTGYNEQFF	TGCAGCGTTGAATTAGGGGTGACAGGATACAATGAGCAGTTCTTC
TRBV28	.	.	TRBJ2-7	CASGYEQYF	TGTGCCAGTGGCTACGAGCAGTACTTC
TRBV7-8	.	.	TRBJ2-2	CASSPRDPLNTGELFF	TGTGCCAGCAGCCCCCGGGACCCACTGAACACCGGGGAGCTGTTTTTT
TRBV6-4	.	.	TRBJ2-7	CASSVYYGTAFMEQYF	TGTGCCAGCAGTGTCTATTACGGGACGGCCTTTATGGAGCAGTACTTC
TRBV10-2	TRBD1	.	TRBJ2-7	CGKPGQGACEQYF	TGCGGCAAACCGGGACAGGGGGCTTGCGAGCAGTACTTC
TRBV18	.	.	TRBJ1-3	CASSPEAGPGNTIYF	TGTGCCAGCTCACCTGAAGCGGGTCCCGGAAACACCATATATTTT
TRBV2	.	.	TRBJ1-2	CASNRRGFGYTF	TGTGCCAGCAATCGACGGGGGTTTGGCTACACCTTC
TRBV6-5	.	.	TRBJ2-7	CASSWTGGDYYEQYF	TGTGCCAGCAGTTGGACCGGGGGTGACTACTACGAGCAGTACTTC
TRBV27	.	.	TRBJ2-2	CASSSPGRNTGELFF	TGTGCCAGCAGTTCTCCGGGTAGGAACACCGGGGAGCTGTTTTTT
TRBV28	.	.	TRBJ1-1	CASSSPFIGQTEAFF	TGTGCCAGCAGTTCCCCCTTTATAGGGCAAACTGAAGCTTTCTTT
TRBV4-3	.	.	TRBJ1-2	CASSHPGGNYGYTF	TGCGCCAGCAGCCACCCGGGGGGGAACTATGGCTACACCTTC
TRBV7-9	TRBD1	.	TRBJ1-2	CASSTQGARGYTF	TGTGCCAGCAGCACCCAGGGGGCGCGTGGCTACACCTTC
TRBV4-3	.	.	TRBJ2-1	CASSHEAGEQFF	TGCGCCAGCAGCCACGAAGCGGGTGAGCAGTTCTTC
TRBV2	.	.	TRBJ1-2	CAGRGRGGYGYTF	TGTGCCGGGCGAGGGAGGGGCGGCTATGGCTACACCTTC
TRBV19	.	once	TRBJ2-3	CASEERSADTQYF	TGTGCCAGTGAGGAGAGAAGCGCAGATACGCAGTATTTT
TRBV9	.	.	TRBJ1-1	CASSREGVEAFF	TGTGCCAGCAGCCGAGAAGGGGTTGAAGCTTTCTTT
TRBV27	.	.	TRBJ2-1	CASSNRQAPTYNEQFF	TGTGCCAGCAGTAATCGACAGGCCCCCACCTACAATGAGCAGTTCTTC
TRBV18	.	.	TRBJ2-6	CASSLDSGANVLTF	TGTGCCAGCTCACTGGACTCTGGGGCCAACGTCCTGACTTTC
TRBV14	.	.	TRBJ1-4	CASSQVPGRLFF	TGTGCCAGCAGCCAAGTTCCGGGAAGGCTGTTTTTT
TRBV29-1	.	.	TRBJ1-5	CSVSDTESNQPQHF	TGCAGCGTTTCGGACACCGAGAGCAATCAGCCCCAGCATTTT
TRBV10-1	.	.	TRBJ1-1	CASSESGRENTEAFF	TGCGCCAGCAGTGAGTCAGGGCGGGAGAACACTGAAGCTTTCTTT
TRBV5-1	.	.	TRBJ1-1	CASSMEGFEAFF	TGCGCCAGCAGCATGGAGGGGTTTGAAGCTTTCTTT
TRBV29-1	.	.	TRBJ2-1	CSVDPRDNEQFF	TGCAGCGTGGACCCGAGAGACAATGAGCAGTTCTTC